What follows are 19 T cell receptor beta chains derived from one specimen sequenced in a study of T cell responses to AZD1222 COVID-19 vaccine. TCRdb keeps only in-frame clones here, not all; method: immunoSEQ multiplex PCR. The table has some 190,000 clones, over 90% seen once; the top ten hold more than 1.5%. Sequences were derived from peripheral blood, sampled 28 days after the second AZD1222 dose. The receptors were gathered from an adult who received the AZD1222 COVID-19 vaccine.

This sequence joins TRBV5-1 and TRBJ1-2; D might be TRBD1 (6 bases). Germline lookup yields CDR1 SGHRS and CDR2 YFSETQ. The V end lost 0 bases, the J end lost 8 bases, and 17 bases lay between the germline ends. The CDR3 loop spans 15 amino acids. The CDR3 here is CASSLDTGGRRGYTF. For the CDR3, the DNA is TGCGCCAGCAGCTTGGACACTGGGGGCCGGAGGGGCTACACCTTC.

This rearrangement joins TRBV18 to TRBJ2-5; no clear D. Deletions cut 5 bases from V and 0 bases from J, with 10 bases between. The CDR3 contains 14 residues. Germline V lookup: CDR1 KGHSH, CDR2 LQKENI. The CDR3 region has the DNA TGTGCCAGCTCATCTCGTCAGTACCAAGAGACCCAGTACTTC. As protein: CASSSRQYQETQYF.

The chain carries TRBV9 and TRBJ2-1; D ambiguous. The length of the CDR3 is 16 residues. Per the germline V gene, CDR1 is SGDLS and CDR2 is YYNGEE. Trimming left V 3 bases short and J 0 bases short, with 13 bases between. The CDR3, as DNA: TGTGCCAGCAGCGATCCGGACGGCAGCTCCTACAATGAGCAGTTCTTC. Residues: CASSDPDGSSYNEQFF.

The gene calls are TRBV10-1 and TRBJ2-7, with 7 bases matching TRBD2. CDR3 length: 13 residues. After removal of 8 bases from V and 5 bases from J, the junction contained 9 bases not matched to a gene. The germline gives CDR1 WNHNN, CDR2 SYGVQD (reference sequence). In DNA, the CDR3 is TGCGCCAGCGCCAAAAGCGGGACCCACGAGCAGTACTTC. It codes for CASAKSGTHEQYF.

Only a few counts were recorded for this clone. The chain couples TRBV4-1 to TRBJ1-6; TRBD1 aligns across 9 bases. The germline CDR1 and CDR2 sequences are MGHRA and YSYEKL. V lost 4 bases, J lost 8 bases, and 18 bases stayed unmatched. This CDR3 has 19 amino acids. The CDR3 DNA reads TGCGCCAGCAGCCTGGTTGCACCCGGGACAGGGAGAAGGGATTCACCCCTCCACTTT. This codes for CASSLVAPGTGRRDSPLHF.

This chain's CDR3 is CASSFGTSGSSGNTIYF. DNA of the CDR3: TGCGCCAGCAGCTTCGGCACCTCTGGCAGCTCTGGAAACACCATATATTTT. This chain joins TRBV5-1 and TRBJ1-3; no firm D call. V lost 2 bases and J 0 bases, leaving 15 bases between the germline ends. This CDR3 region has 17 residues. Germline V gives CDR1 SGHRS, CDR2 YFSETQ.

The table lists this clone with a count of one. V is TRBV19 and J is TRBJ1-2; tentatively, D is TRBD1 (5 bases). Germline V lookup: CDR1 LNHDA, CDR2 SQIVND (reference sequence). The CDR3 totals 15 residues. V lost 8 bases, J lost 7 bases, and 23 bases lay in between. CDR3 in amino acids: CASQVHGTPGSGYTF. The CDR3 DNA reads TGTGCCAGTCAAGTTCACGGGACGCCCGGTTCTGGCTACACCTTC.

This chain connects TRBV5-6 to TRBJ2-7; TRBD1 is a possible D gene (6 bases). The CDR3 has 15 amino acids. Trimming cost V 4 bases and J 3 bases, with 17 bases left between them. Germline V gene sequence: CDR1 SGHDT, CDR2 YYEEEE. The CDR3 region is CASSGGPGQLYEQYF. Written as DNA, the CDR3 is TGTGCCAGCAGCGGAGGACCGGGACAACTCTACGAGCAGTACTTC.

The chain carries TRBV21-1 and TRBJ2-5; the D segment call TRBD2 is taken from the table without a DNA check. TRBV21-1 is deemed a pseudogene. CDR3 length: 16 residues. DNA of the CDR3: TGTGCCAGCAGCAAAGAATGGTCTAGCCGTCAAGAGACCCAGTACTTC. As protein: CASSKEWSSRQETQYF.

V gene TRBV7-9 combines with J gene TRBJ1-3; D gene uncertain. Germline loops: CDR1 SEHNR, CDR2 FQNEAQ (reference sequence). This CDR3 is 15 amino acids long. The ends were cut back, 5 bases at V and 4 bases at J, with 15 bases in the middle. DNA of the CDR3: TGTGCCAGCAGCCCCGGTTTAGGGAGAGGAAACACCATATATTTT. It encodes CASSPGLGRGNTIYF.

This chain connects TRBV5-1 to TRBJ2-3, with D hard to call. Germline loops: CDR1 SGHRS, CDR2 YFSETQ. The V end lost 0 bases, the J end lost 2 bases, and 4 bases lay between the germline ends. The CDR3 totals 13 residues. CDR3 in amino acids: CASSLETTDTQYF. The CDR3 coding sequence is TGCGCCAGCAGCTTGGAGACCACAGATACGCAGTATTTT.

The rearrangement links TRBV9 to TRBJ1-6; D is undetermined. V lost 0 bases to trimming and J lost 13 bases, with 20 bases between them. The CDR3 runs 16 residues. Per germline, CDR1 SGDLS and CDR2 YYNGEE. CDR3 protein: CASSVAVEGSLTPLHF. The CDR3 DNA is TGTGCCAGCAGCGTAGCTGTGGAGGGCTCCCTCACGCCCCTCCACTTT.

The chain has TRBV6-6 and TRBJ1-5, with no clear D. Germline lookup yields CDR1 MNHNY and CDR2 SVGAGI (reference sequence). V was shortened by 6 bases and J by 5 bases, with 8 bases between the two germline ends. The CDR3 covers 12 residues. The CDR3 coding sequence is TGTGCCAGCAGGCCCGGGGATCAGCCCCAGCATTTT. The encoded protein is CASRPGDQPQHF.

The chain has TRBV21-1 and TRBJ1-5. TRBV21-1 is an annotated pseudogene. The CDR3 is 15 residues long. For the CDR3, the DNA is TGTGCCAGCAGCAAAATTTTGGTTGGCAATCAGCCCCAGCATTTT. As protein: CASSKILVGNQPQHF.

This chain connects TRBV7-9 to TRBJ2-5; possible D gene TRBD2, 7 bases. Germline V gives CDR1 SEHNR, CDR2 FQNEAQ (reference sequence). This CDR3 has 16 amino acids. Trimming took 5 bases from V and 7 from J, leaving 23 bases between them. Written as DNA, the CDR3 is TGTGCCAGCAGCAGACAGGTTGCGGGGGTATCTGGGACCCAGTACTTC. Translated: CASSRQVAGVSGTQYF.

Here the CDR3 DNA reads TGCGCCAGCAGCTTGGATGGAGGGTACCAGCCCCAGCATTTT. Protein: CASSLDGGYQPQHF. V gene TRBV5-1 combines with J gene TRBJ1-5; D not resolved. CDR3 length equals 14 residues. V dropped 0 bases and J dropped 7 bases, with 11 bases sitting between them. Germline CDR1 is SGHRS and CDR2 is YFSETQ.

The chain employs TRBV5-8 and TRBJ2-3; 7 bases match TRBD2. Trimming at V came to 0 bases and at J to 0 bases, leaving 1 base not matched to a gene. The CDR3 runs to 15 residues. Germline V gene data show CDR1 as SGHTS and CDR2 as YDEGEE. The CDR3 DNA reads TGTGCCAGCAGCTTGGGCGGGGGTAGCACAGATACGCAGTATTTT. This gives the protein CASSLGGGSTDTQYF. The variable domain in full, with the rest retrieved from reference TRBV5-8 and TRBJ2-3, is EAGVTQSPTHLIKTRGQQATLRCSPISGHTSVYWYQQALGLGLQFLLWYDEGEERNRGNFPPRFSGRQFPNYSSELNVNALELEDSALYLCASSLGGGSTDTQYFGPGTRLTVL.

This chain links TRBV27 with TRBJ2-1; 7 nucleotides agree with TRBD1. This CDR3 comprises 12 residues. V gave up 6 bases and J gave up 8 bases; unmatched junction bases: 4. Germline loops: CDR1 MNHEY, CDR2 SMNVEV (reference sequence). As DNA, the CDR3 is TGTGCCAGCAGGATACAGGGGCATGAGCAGTTCTTC. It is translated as CASRIQGHEQFF.

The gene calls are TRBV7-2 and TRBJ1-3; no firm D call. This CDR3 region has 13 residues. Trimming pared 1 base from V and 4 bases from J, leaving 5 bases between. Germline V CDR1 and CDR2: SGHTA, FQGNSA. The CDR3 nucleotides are TGTGCCAGCAGCTTAGGCAGGGGAAACACCATATATTTT. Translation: CASSLGRGNTIYF.